Presented here are 27 T cell receptor beta chains from one specimen sequenced in a study of blood T cells in healthy people across ages. Primers used in a second PCR of about 7 to 11 cycles were a sample-barcoded 5' primer and a J-beta primer mix. In TCRdb, the 5' RACE reads were re-called with MiXCR into one record per CDR3 protein. The repertoire has fewer than 900,000 distinct CDR3 sequences, roughly 41% of them found once; the top ten carry 20% to 25%. Input material: blood. Receptors originate from a woman aged 55-70 years in good health.

This clonotype was seen just once. Written as DNA, the CDR3 is TGCAGCGTTGAAGAAGTGGGAAATGAGCAGTTCTTC. Amino acids: CSVEEVGNEQFF. The chain carries TRBV29-1 and TRBJ2-1; no clear D gene. Germline V gives CDR1 SQVTM, CDR2 ANQGSEA. V was cut by 0 bases and J by 7 bases, with 7 bases left in between. The CDR3 runs 12 residues.

The gene calls are TRBV7-3 and TRBJ2-7, with a possible D match to TRBD1 (6 bases). Trimming stripped 2 bases from V and 8 bases from J, with 16 bases between. The CDR3 has 14 amino acids. CDR1 is SGHTA and CDR2 is FQGTGA in the germline V gene. CDR3 bases: TGTGCCAGCAGCTTACCGGGCATTCAGGGGCAGCAGTACTTC. Encoded protein: CASSLPGIQGQQYF.

This clonotype came up a few times. A much larger clone differs from this one at a single base, so this may be a read error. V and J are TRBV6-5 and TRBJ2-7; 12 bases match TRBD2. With 5 bases clipped from V and 9 bases from J, the junction kept 11 bases outside the gene matches. The CDR3 runs 15 residues. Germline V lookup: CDR1 MNHEY, CDR2 SVGAGI. The CDR3 coding sequence is TGTGCCAGCAGTCCGACTAGCGGGAGAGTAGGGGGGCAGTACTTC. Amino acids: CASSPTSGRVGGQYF.

Only a few counts were recorded for this clonotype. J is TRBJ2-7 and V is TRBV30; 7 bases agree with TRBD2. Trimming at V came to 1 base and at J to 3 bases, leaving 6 bases not matched to a gene. In germline, CDR1 is GTSNPN, CDR2 SVGIG (reference sequence). The CDR3 length is 14 residues. The CDR3 nucleotides read TGTGCCTGGAGTGCCGGGGGAGGGGTCTACGAGCAGTACTTC. Encoded protein: CAWSAGGGVYEQYF.

This clonotype has at least ten counts. The V call is TRBV6-2 or TRBV6-3, the J call TRBJ2-7; D is ambiguous. The CDR3 loop spans 12 amino acids. V gave up 5 bases and J gave up 1 base, with 6 bases separating them. CDR1 and CDR2 from the germline V gene are MNHEY and SVGEGT. The CDR3 sequence: CASSGASYEQYF. CDR3 sequence (DNA): TGTGCCAGCAGTGGAGCGTCCTACGAGCAGTACTTC.

A remark on this clonotype: This sequence may be a read error, since a much larger clone differs from it by one base. The rearrangement uses TRBV9 and TRBJ2-1; unclear D gene. CDR3 length: 11 amino acids. The germline V and J ends were trimmed by 4 bases and 5 bases, with 4 bases remaining between them. Germline CDR1 and CDR2: SGDLS and YYNGEE. DNA for the CDR3: TGTGCCAGCAGCAAAAACAATGAGCAGTTCTTC. Its protein product is CASSKNNEQFF. Combining the CDR3 with reference TRBV9 and TRBJ2-1 gives the whole variable domain DSGVTQTPKHLITATGQRVTLRCSPRSGDLSVYWYQQSLDQGLQFLIQYYNGEERAKGNILERFSAQQFPDLHSELNLSSLELGDSALYFCASSKNNEQFFGPGTRLTVL.

The DNA for the CDR3 is TGTGCCAGCAGCCAGAATTCCCAAGAGACCCAGTACTTC. Amino acid sequence: CASSQNSQETQYF. V is TRBV5-5 and J is TRBJ2-5; no definite D call. The CDR3 length is 13 residues. Trimming cost V 4 bases and J 1 base, with 8 bases left between them. Germline CDR1 reads SGHKS; CDR2 reads YYEKEE (reference sequence).

The J gene is TRBJ1-4, the V gene TRBV9; no definite D call. This CDR3 region has 13 residues. The V gene lost 3 bases and the J gene lost 3 bases, with 6 bases spanning the gap. Germline CDR1 and CDR2: SGDLS and YYNGEE. CDR3 sequence reads: CASSGGSNEKLFF. For the CDR3, the DNA is TGTGCCAGCAGCGGCGGGTCTAATGAAAAACTGTTTTTT.

This clonotype was counted a few times. This chain's CDR3 is CATSSGGVSYNEQYF. CDR3 in DNA: TGTGCCACCAGCTCGGGAGGTGTCTCCTACAATGAGCAGTACTTC. This sequence joins TRBV24-1 and TRBJ2-1; 7 bases fit TRBD2. The end of the DNA fits TRBJ2-7 better, so the J call may be wrong. This CDR3 contains 15 residues. The germline CDR1 and CDR2 sequences are KGHDR and SFDVKD.

The genes are TRBV7-9 and TRBJ1-4; no definite D call. The CDR3 runs to 14 residues. Trimming left V 10 bases short and J 2 bases short, with 14 bases between. Germline CDR1 reads SEHNR; CDR2 reads FQNEAQ (reference sequence). CDR3 region: CANSALRTNEKLFF. As DNA, the CDR3 is TGTGCCAACTCTGCGCTACGGACTAATGAAAAACTGTTTTTT. The full variable domain, with the rest looked up from reference TRBV7-9 and TRBJ1-4, is DTGVSQNPRHKITKRGQNVTFRCDPISEHNRLYWYRQTLGQGPEFLTYFQNEAQLEKSRLLSDRFSAERPKGSFSTLEIQRTEQGDSAMYLCANSALRTNEKLFFGSGTQLSVL.

V usage is TRBV29-1 and J usage is TRBJ2-1, with 8 bases identical to TRBD1. Germline CDR1 SQVTM, CDR2 ANQGSEA. There are 16 residues in the CDR3. With V trimmed by 4 bases and J by 5 bases, 13 bases remained unmatched. DNA for the CDR3: TGCAGCGTTGCGGGGACCACGAGGACAGGGAACAATGAGCAGTTCTTC. This sequence encodes CSVAGTTRTGNNEQFF.

This clonotype was seen repeatedly, ten times or more. The chain combines TRBV10-3 with TRBJ2-6; D gene ambiguous. CDR1 and CDR2 (germline): ENHRY, SYGVKD. CDR3 size: 16 residues. The V gene lost 10 bases and the J gene lost 4 bases, with 20 bases spanning the gap. The CDR3 here is CATGPGVWRGANVLTF. Written as DNA, the CDR3 is TGTGCCACGGGTCCAGGTGTGTGGAGAGGGGCCAACGTCCTGACTTTC.

The chain uses TRBV20-1 and TRBJ2-2; 7 bases line up with TRBD2. Looked up from germline, CDR1 is DFQATT and CDR2 is SNEGSKA (reference sequence). The CDR3 is 15 residues long. The ends lost 6 bases at V and 4 bases at J; junction bases unmatched: 11. The CDR3 DNA follows: TGCAGTGCCGGGAGGAGGACTGGGGTCACCGGGGAGCTGTTTTTT. Protein sequence: CSAGRRTGVTGELFF.

This chain uses TRBV7-2 with TRBJ2-5; a weak D match, TRBD1 (5 bases). Trimming stripped 3 bases from V and 7 bases from J, with 15 bases between. The CDR3 consists of 14 residues. From germline, CDR1 is SGHTA and CDR2 FQGNSA. The CDR3 sequence is CASSFQGMDGTQYF. In nucleotides, the CDR3 is TGTGCCAGCAGCTTCCAGGGAATGGATGGGACCCAGTACTTC.

As to this clonotype: This may come from a read error, since a much larger clone is one base off. This chain joins TRBV4-2 and TRBJ2-1; D call uncertain. The tail of the sequence fits TRBJ2-7 better, so the J call may be wrong. CDR1 and CDR2 (germline): LGHNA, YNFKEQ. This CDR3 comprises 16 residues. The CDR3 loop is CASSQDRAGSYNEQYF. CDR3 DNA: TGTGCCAGCAGCCAAGATAGGGCTGGCTCCTACAATGAGCAGTACTTC.

About this clonotype: At one end, the junction sequence differs from germline, possibly due to a read error. The rearrangement joins TRBV7-2 to TRBJ2-5, with D perhaps TRBD1 (5 bases). In germline, CDR1 is SGHTA, CDR2 FQGNSA. This CDR3 spans 12 amino acids. CDR3 sequence (DNA): TGTGCCAGCAGCTTGGGGCTGCAGACCCAGAACTTC. Translating gives CASSLGLQTQNF.

The rearrangement joins TRBV27 to TRBJ2-1; TRBD1 aligns across 7 bases. Germline lookup yields CDR1 MNHEY and CDR2 SMNVEV (reference sequence). This CDR3 is 14 amino acids long. J gave up 10 bases and V 6 bases, and 12 bases lay outside the gene matches. The CDR3 nucleotides read TGTGCCAGCAGGAGGACAGGCCAGTCCTACGAGCAGTTCTTC. Protein product: CASRRTGQSYEQFF.

Concerning this clonotype: A read error is likely, as this CDR3 ends without the conserved phenylalanine or tryptophan. The chain joins TRBV7-9 to TRBJ2-1, with no clear D. The CDR3 contains 13 residues. The V gene's germline CDR1 is SEHNR and CDR2 FQNEAQ (reference sequence). V was pared by 0 bases and J by 5 bases, with 5 bases between. The CDR3 sequence is CASSLAEDNEQFL. CDR3 bases: TGTGCCAGCAGCTTAGCAGAAGACAATGAGCAGTTCTTA.

This clonotype turned up a few times. This chain joins TRBV7-2 and TRBJ2-1, with 11 nucleotides matching TRBD2. From germline, CDR1 is SGHTA and CDR2 FQGNSA. V lost 7 bases to trimming and J lost 3 bases; unmatched junction nucleotides: 5. CDR3 length: 15 residues. The CDR3 nucleotides read TGTGCCAGCACCCTCGGGACTAGCGGCTACAATGAGCAGTTCTTC. This sequence encodes CASTLGTSGYNEQFF. Variable domain in full (rest from reference TRBV7-2 and TRBJ2-1): GAGVSQSPSNKVTEKGKDVELRCDPISGHTALYWYRQSLGQGLEFLIYFQGNSAPDKSGLPSDRFSAERTGGSVSTLTIQRTQQEDSAVYLCASTLGTSGYNEQFFGPGTRLTVL.

This clonotype has more than one count but fewer than ten. The CDR3 loop reads CASSHPDSGIYNEQFF. CDR3 nucleotides: TGTGCCAGCAGCCACCCCGATAGCGGAATCTACAATGAGCAGTTCTTC. V is TRBV4-2 and J is TRBJ2-1; a weak D match, TRBD2 (6 bases). The CDR3 sequence is 16 residues long. V dropped 3 bases and J dropped 3 bases, with 15 bases sitting between them. Germline-derived CDR1 and CDR2 are LGHNA and YNFKEQ.

Comment on this clonotype: A much larger clone sits a single nucleotide away, making a read error possible. The gene calls are TRBV4-3 and TRBJ1-2; perhaps TRBD1 as D (5 bases). The CDR3 has 16 amino acids. The germline V gene has CDR1 LGHNA and CDR2 YSLEER. Deletions cut 3 bases from V and 3 bases from J, with 17 bases between. The CDR3 coding sequence is TGCGCCAGCAGCCATCATCCGGGACGGAAGGACTATGGCTACACCTTC. Translated: CASSHHPGRKDYGYTF.

This sequence joins TRBV20-1 and TRBJ2-7; D is possibly TRBD1 (5 bases). Germline CDR1 reads DFQATT; CDR2 reads SNEGSKA (reference sequence). The V end was cut by 5 bases, the J end by 4 bases, with 12 bases between. The CDR3 is made up of 12 amino acids. The CDR3: CSAPGDRYEQYF. The CDR3 DNA follows: TGCAGTGCTCCCGGCGACAGATACGAGCAGTACTTC.

This clonotype was picked up many times. The chain recombines TRBV4-3 with TRBJ2-7; TRBD1 matches at 9 bases. The CDR3 is 16 amino acids. Per germline, CDR1 LGHNA and CDR2 YSLEER. V was pared by 2 bases and J by 9 bases, with 14 bases of the junction left unmatched. This CDR3 is CASSQSGTGGDKRQYF. The CDR3, as DNA: TGCGCCAGCAGCCAATCGGGAACAGGGGGCGATAAGAGGCAGTACTTC.

This clonotype was picked up a small number of times. In nucleotides, the CDR3 is TGTGCCAGCACCAGAGCGGGGGGACGCTACAATGAGCAGTTCTTC. It codes for CASTRAGGRYNEQFF. The chain uses TRBV6-2 or TRBV6-3 and TRBJ2-1, with TRBD2 matching over 9 bases. Germline trimming cut 7 bases from V and 3 bases from J; bases unmatched to any gene: 7. Germline CDR1 and CDR2: MNHEY and SVGEGT. The CDR3 sequence is 15 residues long.

The gene calls are TRBV9 and TRBJ1-2; a weak D match, TRBD1 (5 bases). V was cut by 3 bases and J by 4 bases, with 7 bases left in between. The germline V gene has CDR1 SGDLS and CDR2 YYNGEE. The CDR3 extends over 12 amino acids. The CDR3 DNA follows: TGTGCCAGCAGCGGGGACGGCTATGGCTACACCTTC. Translation: CASSGDGYGYTF.

This clonotype has just a few counts. The chain employs TRBV15 and TRBJ1-2, with no clear D. Germline V gives CDR1 LNHNV, CDR2 YYDKDF (reference sequence). The CDR3 consists of 12 residues. Between the trimmed V and J ends, which lost 4 bases and 3 bases, there was a span of 6 bases. This chain's CDR3 is CATSMGDYGYTF. CDR3 bases: TGTGCCACCAGCATGGGAGACTATGGCTACACCTTC.

Many counts were recorded for this clonotype. V usage is TRBV29-1 and J usage is TRBJ2-5, with 7 bases lining up with TRBD1. V was pared by 3 bases and J by 5 bases, with 9 bases of the junction left unmatched. This CDR3 is built from 14 residues. CDR1 is SQVTM, CDR2 ANQGSEA, per germline. The CDR3 region is CSVDSGTARETQYF. Written as DNA, the CDR3 is TGCAGCGTTGATTCGGGGACAGCAAGGGAGACCCAGTACTTC.